This TCR beta chain was sequenced in a study of OX40 agonist ivuxolimab in advanced cancers. The method was immunoSEQ multiplex PCR; TCRdb's version includes in-frame clones alone and lacks a portion of them. The sample holds over 80,000 clones, around 87% seen once. CDR1 is MGHDK, CDR2 SYGVNS, per germline. CDR3 length: 13 amino acids. Trimming took 7 bases from V and 1 from J, leaving 10 bases between them. The genes are TRBV25-1 and TRBJ1-1, with no clear D. The sample here was CD4+ or CD8+ T cells sorted from blood, taken in a trial of the OX40 agonist ivuxolimab. The TCR sequence derives from an adult with an advanced solid tumor such as melanoma, head and neck, liver or kidney cancer. DNA for the CDR3: TGTGCCAGCACCGTGGACGGGAACACTGAAGCTTTCTTT. The encoded protein is CASTVDGNTEAFF. The full variable domain, rest sourced from reference TRBV25-1 and TRBJ1-1, is EADIYQTPRYLVIGTGKKITLECSQTMGHDKMYWYQQDPGMELHLIHYSYGVNSTEKGDLSSESTVSRIRTEHFPLTLESARPSHTSQYLCASTVDGNTEAFFGQGTRLTVV.